This T cell receptor (beta chain) was sequenced in a study of OX40 agonist ivuxolimab in advanced cancers. A note on this clone: Its antigen is unidentified.

Assay used: immunoSEQ multiplex PCR; TCRdb lists only in-frame clones, some missing. The repertoire consists of roughly 50,000 clones, with approximately 87% occurring once and the leading ten covering 10%. Looked up from germline, CDR1 is SGHRS and CDR2 is YFSETQ. The J segment lost 5 bases and the V segment lost 4 bases, leaving 8 bases of the junction unmatched. The CDR3 consists of 15 residues. Patients were ruled out by autoimmune disease history or systemic immunosuppression. Study-wide results and caveats: The average count of expanded clones was higher among CD8+ T cells than among CD4+. Some of the lowest clonal expansion was seen in partial responders at 0.1-3.0 mg/kg.

The sequence derives from an adult with an advanced solid tumor such as melanoma, head and neck, liver or kidney cancer. Source: CD4+ or CD8+ T cells sorted from blood, taken in a trial of the OX40 agonist ivuxolimab. The V gene is TRBV5-1, the J gene TRBJ2-2; 7 nucleotides match TRBD1. Here the CDR3 DNA reads TGCGCCAGCAGCCCACGGGACAGCGGTACCGGGGAGCTGTTTTTT. Protein sequence: CASSPRDSGTGELFF.